Each of the 18 T cell receptor beta chains below was sequenced from the same sample in a study of blood T cell repertoires in COVID-19. Sequencing used immunoSEQ multiplex PCR; TCRdb keeps in-frame clones, though not all of them. The table lists 250,000 to 350,000 clones, less than 90% of them singletons. Specimen: PBMCs or T cells enriched from blood (not recorded which). Receptors were obtained from a woman between 45 and 65 years old who had recovered from COVID-19.

V and J are TRBV30 and TRBJ2-1, with TRBD2 as a possible D gene (6 bases). CDR3 length equals 13 residues. Trimming took 2 bases from V and 7 from J, leaving 12 bases between them. In germline, CDR1 is GTSNPN, CDR2 SVGIG (reference sequence). DNA for the CDR3: TGTGCCTGGAGTTTCGCGACTAGGAATGAGCAGTTCTTC. Translation: CAWSFATRNEQFF.

This clone was seen a few times. V is TRBV27 and J is TRBJ2-7; TRBD1 matches 9 bases. Germline assignment: CDR1 MNHEY and CDR2 SMNVEV (reference sequence). The CDR3 totals 18 residues. With V trimmed by 5 bases and J by 7 bases, 21 bases remained unmatched. CDR3 sequence (DNA): TGTGCCAGCAGTAGACGGGGACAGGGCAAAGCCGTCATGTGGGAGCAGTACTTC. This gives the protein CASSRRGQGKAVMWEQYF.

The chain couples TRBV24-1 to TRBJ1-1; no clear D gene. This CDR3 is 13 amino acids long. The V gene's germline CDR1 is KGHDR and CDR2 SFDVKD. Trimming shortened V by 0 bases and J by 13 bases, and 14 bases separated the two germline ends. The CDR3 bases are TGTGCCACCAGTGATTTGGACACCTCCGTTAGTTTCTTT. It translates to CATSDLDTSVSFF.

For this clone: A read error may account for a junction end that differs from germline. The chain has TRBV7-3 and TRBJ2-3; 9 nucleotides align to TRBD2. This CDR3 region has 14 residues. Germline lookup yields CDR1 SGHTA and CDR2 FQGTGA. This chain's CDR3 is CASTLSGSIDTQYF. In DNA form, the CDR3 reads TGTGCCAGCACTCTTAGCGGGAGCATAGATACGCAGTATTTT.

The V and J genes are TRBV19 and TRBJ2-2; 8 bases line up with TRBD2. Germline CDR1 is LNHDA and CDR2 is SQIVND (reference sequence). The V gene end was trimmed by 4 bases and the J gene end by 5 bases; junction bases not matched to a gene: 6. The CDR3 has 15 residues. In DNA form, the CDR3 reads TGTGCCAGTAGTAACGCGGGAGGAAAAACCGGGGAGCTGTTTTTT. This sequence encodes CASSNAGGKTGELFF.

V and J are TRBV27 and TRBJ2-1; 12 bases fit TRBD2. The germline CDR1 and CDR2 sequences are MNHEY and SMNVEV (reference sequence). V lost 5 bases to trimming and J lost 4 bases; unmatched junction nucleotides: 6. This CDR3 region has 16 residues. The CDR3: CASSKGGLAGYNEQFF. The CDR3 region has the DNA TGTGCCAGCAGTAAGGGGGGACTAGCGGGTTACAATGAGCAGTTCTTC.

The chain links TRBV5-1 to TRBJ1-5; 7 bases line up with TRBD1. After removal of 0 bases from V and 4 bases from J, the junction contained 4 bases not matched to a gene. The CDR3 spans 15 residues. Germline CDR1 SGHRS, CDR2 YFSETQ. CDR3 in amino acids: CASSLEGTANQPQHF. DNA of the CDR3: TGCGCCAGCAGCTTGGAAGGGACAGCAAATCAGCCCCAGCATTTT. The full variable domain, its missing parts supplied by reference TRBV5-1 and TRBJ1-5, is KAGVTQTPRYLIKTRGQQVTLSCSPISGHRSVSWYQQTPGQGLQFLFEYFSETQRNKGNFPGRFSGRQFSNSRSEMNVSTLELGDSALYLCASSLEGTANQPQHFGDGTRLSIL.

This chain joins TRBV6-5 and TRBJ1-2; D gene unclear. The CDR3 is made up of 14 amino acids. From germline, CDR1 is MNHEY and CDR2 SVGAGI. Trimming cost V 5 bases and J 3 bases, with 13 bases left between them. The CDR3 loop reads CASSNSISYYGYTF. CDR3 bases: TGTGCCAGCAGTAATTCCATCAGTTACTATGGCTACACCTTC.

This chain links TRBV6-5 with TRBJ1-4, with 8 bases that match TRBD1. Germline V gene sequence: CDR1 MNHEY, CDR2 SVGAGI. CDR3 length: 15 residues. V gave up 0 bases and J gave up 8 bases; unmatched junction bases: 5. The CDR3 spells CASSYSGQVYEKLFF. The DNA for the CDR3 is TGTGCCAGCAGTTACTCGGGACAGGTCTACGAAAAACTGTTTTTT.

This CDR3 is CASSSNRPGGEKLFF. CDR3 bases: TGTGCCAGCAGCTCCAACCGGCCAGGGGGGGAAAAACTGTTTTTT. V usage is TRBV7-2 and J usage is TRBJ1-4, with 7 bases fitting TRBD1. J lost 8 bases, V lost 4 bases, and 10 bases had no gene match. The CDR3 length is 15 residues. The germline V gene encodes CDR1 SGHTA and CDR2 FQGNSA.

Regarding this clone: Additional DNA sequences in this sample encode the identical CDR3. The rearrangement joins TRBV15 to TRBJ1-5; tentative D call: TRBD1 (5 bases). The V end was cut by 1 base, the J end by 2 bases, with 12 bases between. The CDR3 has 16 amino acids. From germline, CDR1 is LNHNV and CDR2 YYDKDF (reference sequence). The CDR3 is CATSRGQGLGNQPQHF. In nucleotides, the CDR3 is TGTGCCACCAGCAGAGGGCAGGGTCTGGGCAATCAGCCCCAGCATTTT.

The gene calls are TRBV18 and TRBJ2-1; the D gene is possibly TRBD1 (5 bases). V was shortened by 2 bases and J by 7 bases, with 9 bases between the two germline ends. Germline V gene lookup returns CDR1 KGHSH and CDR2 LQKENI. The CDR3 runs to 13 residues. As DNA, the CDR3 is TGTGCCAGCTCACCAAGACAGCCTAATGAGCAGTTCTTC. This encodes CASSPRQPNEQFF.

This sequence joins TRBV20-1 and TRBJ1-5; 7 positions match TRBD1. The CDR3 totals 14 residues. CDR1 is DFQATT, CDR2 SNEGSKA, per germline (reference sequence). J was trimmed by 1 base and V by 3 bases; bases with no gene match: 3. The CDR3 bases are TGCAGTGCTAGTTCGACAGGGAGCAATCAGCCCCAGCATTTT. As protein: CSASSTGSNQPQHF.

J is TRBJ1-1 and V is TRBV7-8; D gene uncertain. The germline V gene encodes CDR1 SGHVS and CDR2 FQNEAQ. V shed 2 bases and J shed 5 bases, with 15 bases lying between them. The CDR3 is 15 residues long. The CDR3 nucleotides read TGTGCCAGCAGCTTATTATCATCGGAGCGGACTGAAGCTTTCTTT. Translation gives CASSLLSSERTEAFF.

This chain joins TRBV2 and TRBJ2-1, with D perhaps TRBD2 (7 bases). The CDR3 totals 15 residues. Trimming removed 6 bases from V and 3 bases from J, with 15 bases in between. Germline CDR1 is SNHLY and CDR2 is FYNNEI. Here the CDR3 DNA reads TGTGCCAGCAGGCGGGGGCTAGCGAACTACAATGAGCAGTTCTTC. As protein: CASRRGLANYNEQFF. The whole variable domain, remainder taken from reference TRBV2 and TRBJ2-1, is EPEVTQTPSHQVTQMGQEVILRCVPISNHLYFYWYRQILGQKVEFLVSFYNNEISEKSEIFDDQFSVERPDGSNFTLKIRSTKLEDSAMYFCASRRGLANYNEQFFGPGTRLTVL.

In its sample, this clone was seen once. CDR3 DNA sequence: TGTGCCATAGCAGCCAACTCGGAATTAGGAAAGACCCAGTACTTC. Encoded protein: CAIAANSELGKTQYF. The chain employs TRBV6-5 and TRBJ2-5; D remains unclear. The V gene's germline CDR1 is MNHEY and CDR2 SVGAGI. Trimming pared 10 bases from V and 6 bases from J, leaving 24 bases between. The CDR3 has 15 residues.

DNA of the CDR3: TGTGCCAGCAAGGGCGAGAGACAGGGGGCTTCCGAGCAGTACTTC. Its protein is CASKGERQGASEQYF. The rearrangement uses TRBV27 and TRBJ2-7; 10 nucleotides match TRBD1. Per germline, CDR1 MNHEY and CDR2 SMNVEV (reference sequence). Losses at the gene ends were 7 bases for V and 6 bases for J; bases not matched to a gene: 12. The CDR3 has 15 amino acids.

The CDR3 spells CASSSNIAYNEQFF. The CDR3 DNA reads TGTGCCAGCAGCTCTAATATCGCCTACAATGAGCAGTTCTTC. The chain uses TRBV11-2 and TRBJ2-1; D not certain. CDR1 is SGHAT and CDR2 is FQNNGV in the germline V gene. There are 14 residues in the CDR3. The germline V and J ends were trimmed by 4 bases and 2 bases, with 9 bases remaining between them.